This section outlines one T cell receptor beta chain sequence together with its context. Its antigen is unknown. These data originate in a study of Ad26.COV2.S vaccination and SARS-CoV-2 variants. Findings of the study overall: Substantial breadth in spike-specific CD8+ and CD4+ T cell responses was reportedly seen after vaccination.

The data were produced by immunoSEQ multiplex PCR, yet TCRdb's version contains in-frame clones alone and is incomplete. The data contain around 400,000 clones, around nine tenths of them seen just once; the ten biggest clones take up under 2%. This sample's treatment: roughly 19 received Ad26.COV2.S at low or high dose, single or two shots; several received placebo; per-sample allocation not given. The investigators took samples on day 63 after the first vaccine or placebo injection. The V end lost 3 bases, the J end lost 6 bases, and 12 bases lay between the germline ends. The CDR3 consists of 13 residues. Germline CDR1 reads SGHAT; CDR2 reads FQNNGV.

V gene TRBV11-2 combines with J gene TRBJ2-7; D may be TRBD1 or TRBD2 (5 bases each). Here the sequenced sample was peripheral blood, taken in a trial of Ad26.COV2.S vaccine versus placebo. This TCR derives from a person between 18 and 60 years old who received the Ad26.COV2.S COVID-19 vaccine or a placebo. The CDR3 sequence is CASSFLGVGEQYF. CDR3 in DNA: TGTGCCAGCAGCTTTTTGGGGGTGGGCGAGCAGTACTTC.